The source of this TCR beta chain is a study of CD8 T cells in Susac syndrome (dated by TCRdb to the late 2010s). For the wider study: The study used repertoire sequencing to test whether antigen drove CD8+ T cell activation and differentiation in Susac syndrome. Findings and caveats that apply to the study as a whole: The number of individuals in the TCR sequencing and HLA analysis was recognized as being relatively small.

RNA was extracted using the RNeasy kit, and about 0.45 to 1 ug of the RNA was reverse transcribed with random hexamers. TCR beta CDR3 regions were amplified with the immunoSEQ multiplex PCR assay covering 54 Vbeta and 13 Jbeta segments. Bias from PCR amplification was corrected by using a synthetic template baseline for primer optimization and for computational correction. From the authors' description of their analysis: Only productive sequences were kept, with reads annotated to V, D and J genes according to IMGT and analyzed in immunoSEQ Analyzer. To calculate clonality, Shannon entropy was normalized by log2 of the number of productive unique sequences and then subtracted from one. Public and private clones were assessed among the 100 most prevalent clones of each patient and control. A clone was defined as Susac-specific if it was absent from the healthy and MS cohorts, from over 1,000 published viral clones and from other ImmuneACCESS disease sequences. TCRdb reworked the public reads: Q25 trimming with fastp, MiXCR clone assembly, productive beta chains retained. For every CDR3 protein sequence, its rows merge into one entry that carries the most common genes and DNA. TCRdb's processing, not the authors' own work, is the source of the V and J calls. This sample comprises about 180,000 distinct CDR3 sequences, approximately 96% of them detected only once. The top ten constitute approximately 0.09% of the sample.

Peripheral blood CD8+ and CD4+ T cells from healthy donors, Susac syndrome patients and multiple sclerosis patients were profiled using high-throughput TCR beta sequencing. Multiple sclerosis controls were treatment-naive patients with stable or active relapsing-remitting disease fulfilling revised McDonald criteria. Bulk CD8+ and CD4+ T cells were purified by magnetic negative isolation, whereas CD8+ TEMRA cells were enriched by FACS. Blood was drawn into EDTA tubes, processed within 24 hours, and PBMCs were isolated by density gradient centrifugation. PBMCs intended for TCR sequencing were cryopreserved in liquid nitrogen and thawed later in a water bath at 37 degrees C. Purity of sorted or isolated CD4+, CD8+ and CD8+ TEMRA cells was at least 90%. Details on this clonotype: This receptor's antigen is unknown. The record has no base qualities; no much larger clone is one base away.

CDR1 is given as MNHNY and CDR2 as SVGAGI, both from the germline V gene (reference sequence). The germline ends are 13 bases apart after V is trimmed by 0 bases and J by 10 bases. Its CDR3 holds 14 amino acids, cysteine through phenylalanine. CDR3 DNA only is kept here, 42 bases in frame from base 1. The rearrangement combines TRBV6-6 with TRBJ2-1; the D segment might be TRBD1 or TRBD2, since each matches 5 bases. This TCR came from a human donor with multiple sclerosis. Specimen: CD4+ T cells from PBMCs. The nucleotide sequence reads as follows: TGTGCCAGCAGTTACTCTGTCGGGGCCTCCGAGCAGTTCTTC. Translated, this is CASSYSVGASEQFF.